This paragraph reports one T cell receptor (beta chain). Assay used: immunoSEQ multiplex PCR; TCRdb lists only in-frame clones, some missing. The sample holds about 250,000 clones, over 70% seen once. V gave up 5 bases and J gave up 1 base; unmatched junction bases: 2. The length of the CDR3 is 13 residues. Per the germline V gene, CDR1 is SGHRS and CDR2 is YFSETQ. The data were taken from a study of blood T cell repertoires in COVID-19. The rearrangement joins TRBV5-1 to TRBJ1-1; 7 bases are shared with TRBD1. Specimen: peripheral blood. The TCR was taken from a man older than 75 with acute or convalescent COVID-19. Here the CDR3 reads CASSYRGNTEAFF. The CDR3 bases are TGCGCCAGCAGTTACAGGGGGAACACTGAAGCTTTCTTT.